This T cell receptor beta chain was recorded in a study of shared T cell receptors in the human thymus. Germline trimming cut 4 bases from V and 3 bases from J; bases unmatched to any gene: 8. The CDR3 consists of 16 residues. CDR1 and CDR2 (germline): MNHEY, SMNVEV (reference sequence). Here immunoSEQ multiplex PCR was the method, and the copy in TCRdb shows in-frame clones only, minus some. Among fewer than 700,000 clones listed, approximately 87% were seen once. Another study also made use of these data, one on human thymus T cells. Per that study: Congenital heart defects were the reason for the corrective surgery that the donors, healthy Finnish infants, were having. Thymus tissue for the work was resected from patients undergoing corrective heart surgery. Biased V and J segment usage appeared in thymus and peripheral blood. Related research described thymic repertoires that were highly overlapping among unrelated individuals.

Sequencing used thymocytes. This chain links TRBV27 with TRBJ2-4, with 8 positions matching TRBD1. This TCR was sampled from a boy younger than two with a congenital heart defect. The CDR3 DNA is TGTGCCAGCAGTTCCACGGACAGGGCTGACAAAAACATTCAGTACTTC. Amino acids: CASSSTDRADKNIQYF.